The sequence of this T cell receptor beta chain was determined in a study of PD-L1 blockade in urothelial cancer. TCRdb's table, derived via immunoSEQ multiplex PCR, lists solely in-frame clones and lacks some. This table holds 70,000 to 75,000 clones, 75% to 90% found once. Between the trimmed V and J ends, which lost 1 base and 0 bases, there was a span of 10 bases. The CDR3 is made up of 15 amino acids. From germline, CDR1 is SGHDN and CDR2 FVKESK. Time point described: pretreatment peripheral blood. Samples were collected from each patient before treatment and during treatment. Each patient gave between 1 and 8 of them in total.

Sample: PBMCs, taken around atezolizumab (anti-PD-L1) treatment. The gene calls are TRBV14 and TRBJ2-7; D remains unclear. The TCR originated in a man aged 65 to 85 with urothelial cancer. The CDR3 reads CASSQVVAYSYEQYF. The CDR3 DNA sequence: TGTGCCAGCAGCCAAGTGGTAGCCTACTCCTACGAGCAGTACTTC.